The present TCR beta chain was sequenced within a study of CD8+ T cells in alopecia areata. The treatment: oral pan-JAK inhibitor, 5-10 mg twice daily. CDR3 size: 15 residues. Germline values: CDR1 SGHTA, CDR2 FQGNSA. Trimming left V 0 bases short and J 2 bases short, with 10 bases between. It was cDNA, reverse transcribed from extracted RNA, that served as the sequencing template. Using immunoSEQ multiplex PCR, the repertoire was profiled, and TCRdb retains in-frame clones only, with some absent. The sample records under 250,000 clones, less than 75% being singletons. The chain combines TRBV7-2 with TRBJ1-2, with TRBD1 as a possible D gene (5 bases). Sequencing was performed on CD4+ T cells sorted from blood, taken at week 4, from a patient treated with tofacitinib. This receptor was taken from a human donor with alopecia areata. CDR3 DNA: TGTGCCAGCAGCTTAGCGGGGACGGAGAACTATGGCTACACCTTC. Encoded protein: CASSLAGTENYGYTF.